This TCR beta chain is from a study of blood T cell repertoires in COVID-19. Clones were sequenced by immunoSEQ multiplex PCR, and TCRdb holds only the in-frame ones, with some missing. The data hold around 230,000 clones, with approximately 80% observed a single time. Germline V gene lookup returns CDR1 SGHRS and CDR2 YFSETQ. CDR3 length equals 14 residues. V shed 3 bases and J shed 5 bases, with 15 bases lying between them. The clonotype comes from a woman of 80 years or more with acute or convalescent COVID-19. Specimen: peripheral blood. The chain combines TRBV5-1 with TRBJ2-7, with D perhaps TRBD2 (5 bases). CDR3 region: CASSSGPAVNEQYF. Here the CDR3 DNA reads TGCGCCAGCAGCTCCGGACCAGCGGTGAACGAGCAGTACTTC.